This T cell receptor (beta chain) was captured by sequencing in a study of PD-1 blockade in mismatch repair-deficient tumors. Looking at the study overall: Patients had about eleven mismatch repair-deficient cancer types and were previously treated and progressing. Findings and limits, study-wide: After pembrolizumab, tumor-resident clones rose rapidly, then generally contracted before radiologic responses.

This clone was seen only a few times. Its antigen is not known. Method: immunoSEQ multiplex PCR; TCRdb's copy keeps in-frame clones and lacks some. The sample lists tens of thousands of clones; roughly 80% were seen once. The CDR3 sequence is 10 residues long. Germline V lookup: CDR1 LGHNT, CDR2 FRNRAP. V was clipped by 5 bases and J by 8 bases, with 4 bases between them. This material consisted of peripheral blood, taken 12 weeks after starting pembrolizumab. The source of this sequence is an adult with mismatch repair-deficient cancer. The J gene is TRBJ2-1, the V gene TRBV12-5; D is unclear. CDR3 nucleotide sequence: TGTGCTAGTGGTGGAGATGAGCAGTTCTTC. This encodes CASGGDEQFF.